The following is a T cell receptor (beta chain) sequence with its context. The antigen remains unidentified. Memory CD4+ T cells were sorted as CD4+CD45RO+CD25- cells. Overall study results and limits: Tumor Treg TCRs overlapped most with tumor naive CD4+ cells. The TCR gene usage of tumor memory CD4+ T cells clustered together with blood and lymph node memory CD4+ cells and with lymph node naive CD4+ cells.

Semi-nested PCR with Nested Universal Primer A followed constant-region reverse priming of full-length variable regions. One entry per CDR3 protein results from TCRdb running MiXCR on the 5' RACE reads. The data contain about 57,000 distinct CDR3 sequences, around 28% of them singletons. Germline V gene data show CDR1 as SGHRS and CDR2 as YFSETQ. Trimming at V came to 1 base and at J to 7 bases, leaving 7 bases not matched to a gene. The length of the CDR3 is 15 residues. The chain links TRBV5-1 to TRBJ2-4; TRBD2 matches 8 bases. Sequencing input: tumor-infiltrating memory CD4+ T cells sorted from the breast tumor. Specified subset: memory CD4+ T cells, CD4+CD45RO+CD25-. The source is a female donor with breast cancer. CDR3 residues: CASSLPSSGSNIQYF. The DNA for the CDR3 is TGCGCCAGCAGCTTGCCGTCCAGCGGGAGTAACATTCAGTACTTC.